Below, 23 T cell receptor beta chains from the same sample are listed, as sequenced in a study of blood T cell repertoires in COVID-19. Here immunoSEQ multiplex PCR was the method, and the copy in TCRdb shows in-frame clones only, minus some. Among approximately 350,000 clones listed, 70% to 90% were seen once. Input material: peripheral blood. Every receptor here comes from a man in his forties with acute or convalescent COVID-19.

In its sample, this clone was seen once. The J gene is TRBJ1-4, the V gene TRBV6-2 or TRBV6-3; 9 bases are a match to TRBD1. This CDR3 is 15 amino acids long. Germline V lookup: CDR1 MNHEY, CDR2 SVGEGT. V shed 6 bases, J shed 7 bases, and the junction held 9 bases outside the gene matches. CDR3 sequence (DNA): TGTGCCAGCAGCCAAACCCGGGACAGGGTTGAAAAACTGTTTTTT. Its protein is CASSQTRDRVEKLFF.

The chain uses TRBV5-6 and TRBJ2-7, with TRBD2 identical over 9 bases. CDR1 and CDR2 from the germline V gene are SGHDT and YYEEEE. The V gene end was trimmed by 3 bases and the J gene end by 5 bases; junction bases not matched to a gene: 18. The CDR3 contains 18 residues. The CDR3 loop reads CASSWGREPGLANNEQYF. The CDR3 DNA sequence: TGTGCCAGCAGCTGGGGACGGGAACCGGGACTAGCAAACAACGAGCAGTACTTC. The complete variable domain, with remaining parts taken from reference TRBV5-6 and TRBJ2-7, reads DAGVTQSPTHLIKTRGQQVTLRCSPKSGHDTVSWYQQALGQGPQFIFQYYEEEERQRGNFPDRFSGHQFPNYSSELNVNALLLGDSALYLCASSWGREPGLANNEQYFGPGTRLTVT.

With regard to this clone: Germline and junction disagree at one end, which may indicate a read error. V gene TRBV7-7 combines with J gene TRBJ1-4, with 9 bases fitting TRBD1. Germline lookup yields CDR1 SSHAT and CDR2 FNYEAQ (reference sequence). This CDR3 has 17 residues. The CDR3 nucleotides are TGTGCTAGCAGCGTCATGACAGGGGGGCCTACTAATGAAAAACTGTTTTTT. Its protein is CASSVMTGGPTNEKLFF.

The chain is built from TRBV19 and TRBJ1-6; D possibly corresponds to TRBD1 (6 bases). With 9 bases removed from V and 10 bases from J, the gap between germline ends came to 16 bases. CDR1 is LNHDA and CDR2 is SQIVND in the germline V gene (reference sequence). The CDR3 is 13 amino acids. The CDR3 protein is CASTTGFGSPLHF. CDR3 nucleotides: TGTGCCAGCACCACAGGGTTTGGCTCACCCCTCCACTTT.

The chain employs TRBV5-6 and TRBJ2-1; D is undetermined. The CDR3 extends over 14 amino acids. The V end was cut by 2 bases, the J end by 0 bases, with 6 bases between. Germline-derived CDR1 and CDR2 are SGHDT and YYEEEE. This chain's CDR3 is CASSFPSSYNEQFF. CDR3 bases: TGTGCCAGCAGCTTCCCTAGCTCCTACAATGAGCAGTTCTTC.

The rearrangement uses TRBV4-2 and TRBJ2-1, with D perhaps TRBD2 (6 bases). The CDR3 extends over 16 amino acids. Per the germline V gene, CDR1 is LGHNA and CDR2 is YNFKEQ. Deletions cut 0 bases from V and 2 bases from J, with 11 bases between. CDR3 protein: CASSQDWGEAYNEQFF. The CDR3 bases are TGTGCCAGCAGCCAAGACTGGGGGGAAGCCTACAATGAGCAGTTCTTC.

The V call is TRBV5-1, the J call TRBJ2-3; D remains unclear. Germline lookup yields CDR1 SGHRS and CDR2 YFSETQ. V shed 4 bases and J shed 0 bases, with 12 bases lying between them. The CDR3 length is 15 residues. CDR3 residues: CASSHPLGSTDTQYF. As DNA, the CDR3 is TGCGCCAGCAGCCACCCCCTCGGTAGCACAGATACGCAGTATTTT.

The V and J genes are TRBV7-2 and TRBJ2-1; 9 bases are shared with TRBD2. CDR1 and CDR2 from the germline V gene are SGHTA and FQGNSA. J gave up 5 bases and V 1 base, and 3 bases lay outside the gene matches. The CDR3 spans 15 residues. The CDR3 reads CASSLGGGGNNEQFF. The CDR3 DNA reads TGTGCCAGCAGCTTAGGCGGGGGGGGGAACAATGAGCAGTTCTTC.

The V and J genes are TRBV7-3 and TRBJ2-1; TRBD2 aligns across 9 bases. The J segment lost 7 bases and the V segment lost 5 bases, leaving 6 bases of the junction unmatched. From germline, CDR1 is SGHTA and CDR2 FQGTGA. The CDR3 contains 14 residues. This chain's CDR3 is CASSNSGGPNEQFF. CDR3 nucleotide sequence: TGTGCCAGCAGCAATAGCGGGGGTCCTAATGAGCAGTTCTTC.

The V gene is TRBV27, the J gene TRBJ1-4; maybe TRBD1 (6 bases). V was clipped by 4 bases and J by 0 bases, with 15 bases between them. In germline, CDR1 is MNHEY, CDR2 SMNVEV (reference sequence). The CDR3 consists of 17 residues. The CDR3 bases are TGTGCCAGCAGTTCCCCCCGGACAGCAACAACTAATGAAAAACTGTTTTTT. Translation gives CASSSPRTATTNEKLFF.

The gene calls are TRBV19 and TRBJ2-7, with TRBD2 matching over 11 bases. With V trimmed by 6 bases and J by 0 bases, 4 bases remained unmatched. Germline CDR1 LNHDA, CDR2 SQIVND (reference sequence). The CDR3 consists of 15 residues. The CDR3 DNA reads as TGTGCCAGTAGCCAGGGACTAGCGGCCTCCTACGAGCAGTACTTC. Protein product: CASSQGLAASYEQYF.

The CDR3 spells CASSERTGGVPEAFF. The CDR3 DNA is TGTGCCAGCAGTGAACGGACAGGGGGGGTTCCTGAAGCTTTCTTT. This rearrangement joins TRBV6-1 to TRBJ1-1, with TRBD1 matching 10 bases. Germline values: CDR1 MNHNS, CDR2 SASEGT. V was clipped by 2 bases and J by 6 bases; unmatched bases: 6. The CDR3 is 15 residues long.

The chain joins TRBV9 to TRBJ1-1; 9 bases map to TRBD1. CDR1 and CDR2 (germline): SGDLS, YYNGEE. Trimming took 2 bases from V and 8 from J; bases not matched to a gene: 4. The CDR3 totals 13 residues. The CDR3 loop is CASSVMTGGEAFF. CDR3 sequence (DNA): TGTGCCAGCAGCGTTATGACAGGGGGAGAAGCTTTCTTT.

The CDR3 bases are TGTGCCTGGAGTGTACTTGGCGAGCAGTACTTC. Translation gives CAWSVLGEQYF. V is TRBV30 and J is TRBJ2-7; D is unresolved. The CDR3 loop spans 11 amino acids. CDR1 and CDR2 from the germline V gene are GTSNPN and SVGIG (reference sequence). The ends were cut back, 0 bases at V and 6 bases at J, with 6 bases in the middle. Full variable domain (missing parts from reference TRBV30 and TRBJ2-7): SQTIHQWPATLVQPVGSPLSLECTVEGTSNPNLYWYRQAAGRGLQLLFYSVGIGQISSEVPQNLSASRPQDRQFILSSKKLLLSDSGFYLCAWSVLGEQYFGPGTRLTVT.

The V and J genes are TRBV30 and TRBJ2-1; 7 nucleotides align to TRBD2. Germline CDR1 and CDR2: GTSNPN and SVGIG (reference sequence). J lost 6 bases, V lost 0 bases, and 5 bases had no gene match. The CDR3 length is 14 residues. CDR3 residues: CAWSVGSGFNEQFF. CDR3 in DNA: TGTGCCTGGAGTGTAGGTAGCGGGTTCAATGAGCAGTTCTTC.

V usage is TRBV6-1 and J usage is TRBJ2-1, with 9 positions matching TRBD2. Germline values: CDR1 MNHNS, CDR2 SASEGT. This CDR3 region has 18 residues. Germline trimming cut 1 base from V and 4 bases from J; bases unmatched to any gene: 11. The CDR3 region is CASSEGGFAGGPYNEQFF. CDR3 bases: TGTGCCAGCAGTGAAGGGGGGTTCGCGGGAGGGCCTTACAATGAGCAGTTCTTC.

CDR3 nucleotide sequence: TGCGCCAGCAGCGTGACAGGGAAAGGCAATGAGCAGTTCTTC. Its translation is CASSVTGKGNEQFF. J is TRBJ2-1 and V is TRBV5-1; 7 bases match TRBD1. Germline V gene lookup returns CDR1 SGHRS and CDR2 YFSETQ. Losses at the gene ends were 4 bases for V and 6 bases for J; bases not matched to a gene: 7. This CDR3 spans 14 amino acids.

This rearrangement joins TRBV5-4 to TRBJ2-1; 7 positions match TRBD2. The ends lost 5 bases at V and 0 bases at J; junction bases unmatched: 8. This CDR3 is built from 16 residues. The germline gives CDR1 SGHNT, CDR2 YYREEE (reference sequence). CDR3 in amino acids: CASRSLATSSYNEQFF. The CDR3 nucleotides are TGTGCCAGCAGGTCACTAGCGACGAGCTCCTACAATGAGCAGTTCTTC.

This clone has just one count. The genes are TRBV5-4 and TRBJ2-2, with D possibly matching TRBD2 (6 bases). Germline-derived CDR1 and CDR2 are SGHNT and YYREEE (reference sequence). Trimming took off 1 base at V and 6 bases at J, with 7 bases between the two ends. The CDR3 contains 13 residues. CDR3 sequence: CASSLRGSGELFF. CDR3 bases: TGTGCCAGCAGCTTGCGGGGGTCCGGGGAGCTGTTTTTT.

The CDR3 is CASSQQGVAGANEQFF. The CDR3 nucleotides read TGTGCCAGCTCACAACAGGGGGTAGCAGGGGCGAATGAGCAGTTCTTC. The chain couples TRBV18 to TRBJ2-1, with 8 nucleotides matching TRBD1. Looked up from germline, CDR1 is KGHSH and CDR2 is LQKENI. The length of the CDR3 is 16 residues. The junction had 12 bases not matched to a gene; V was cut back by 4 bases and J by 7 bases.

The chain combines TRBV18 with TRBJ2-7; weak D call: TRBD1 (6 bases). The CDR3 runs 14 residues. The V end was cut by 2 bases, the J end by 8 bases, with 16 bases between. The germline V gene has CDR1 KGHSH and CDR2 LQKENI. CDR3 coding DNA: TGTGCCAGCTCACCAGAGACAGGTTCAACGAAGCAGTACTTC. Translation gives CASSPETGSTKQYF.

The CDR3 protein is CASSLQTGGNIQYF. The CDR3 DNA reads as TGCGCCAGCAGCCTTCAGACAGGGGGAAACATTCAGTACTTC. The genes are TRBV5-1 and TRBJ2-4, with 9 bases identical to TRBD1. The V segment lost 4 bases and the J segment 6 bases; nucleotides outside the gene matches: 5. This CDR3 comprises 14 residues. Germline-derived CDR1 and CDR2 are SGHRS and YFSETQ.

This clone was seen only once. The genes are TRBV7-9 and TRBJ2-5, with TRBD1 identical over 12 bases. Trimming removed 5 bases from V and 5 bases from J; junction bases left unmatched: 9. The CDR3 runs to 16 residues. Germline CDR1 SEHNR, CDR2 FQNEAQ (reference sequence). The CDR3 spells CASSRGQGAFLETQYF. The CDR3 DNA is TGTGCCAGCAGCAGGGGACAGGGGGCTTTTCTGGAGACCCAGTACTTC.